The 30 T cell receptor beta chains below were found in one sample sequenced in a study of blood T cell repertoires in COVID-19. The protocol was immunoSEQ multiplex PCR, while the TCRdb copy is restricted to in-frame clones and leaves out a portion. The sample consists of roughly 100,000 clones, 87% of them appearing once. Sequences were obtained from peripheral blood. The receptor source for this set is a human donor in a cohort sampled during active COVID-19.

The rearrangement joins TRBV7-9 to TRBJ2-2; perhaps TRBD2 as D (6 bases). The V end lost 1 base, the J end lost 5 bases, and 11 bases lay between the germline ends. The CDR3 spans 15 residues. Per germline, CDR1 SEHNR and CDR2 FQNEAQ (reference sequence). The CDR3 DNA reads TGTGCCAGCAGCTTAGAAATCGGGGGAACCGGGGAGCTGTTTTTT. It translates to CASSLEIGGTGELFF.

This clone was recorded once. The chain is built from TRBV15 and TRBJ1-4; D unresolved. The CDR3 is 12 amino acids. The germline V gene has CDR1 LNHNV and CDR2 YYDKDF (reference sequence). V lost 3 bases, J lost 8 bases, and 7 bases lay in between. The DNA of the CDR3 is TGTGCCACCAGCAGTCAAAGCGAAAAACTGTTTTTT. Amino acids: CATSSQSEKLFF.

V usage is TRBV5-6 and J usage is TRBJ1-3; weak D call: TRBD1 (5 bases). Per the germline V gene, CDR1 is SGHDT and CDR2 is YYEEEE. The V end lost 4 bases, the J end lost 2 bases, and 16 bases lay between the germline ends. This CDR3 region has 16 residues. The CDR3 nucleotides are TGTGCCAGCAGCCTGCGGGCCGCGGGGGCTGGAAACACCATATATTTT. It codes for CASSLRAAGAGNTIYF.

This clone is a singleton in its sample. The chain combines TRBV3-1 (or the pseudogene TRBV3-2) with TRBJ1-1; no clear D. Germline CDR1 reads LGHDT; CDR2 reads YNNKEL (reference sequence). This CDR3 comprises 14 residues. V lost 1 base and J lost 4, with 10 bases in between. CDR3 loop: CASSQVPVITEAFF. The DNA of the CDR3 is TGTGCCAGCAGCCAAGTTCCGGTAATCACTGAAGCTTTCTTT.

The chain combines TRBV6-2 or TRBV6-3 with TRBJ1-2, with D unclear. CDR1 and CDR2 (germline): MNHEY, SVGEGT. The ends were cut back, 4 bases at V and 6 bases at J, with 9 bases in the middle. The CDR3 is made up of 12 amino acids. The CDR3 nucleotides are TGTGCCAGCAGTTGGGCGGAGGATGGCTACACCTTC. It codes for CASSWAEDGYTF.

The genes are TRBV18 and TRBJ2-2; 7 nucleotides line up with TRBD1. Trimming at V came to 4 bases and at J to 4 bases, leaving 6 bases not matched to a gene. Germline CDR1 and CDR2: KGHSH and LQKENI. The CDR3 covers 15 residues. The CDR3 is CASSRGQAGTGELFF. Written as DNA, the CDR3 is TGTGCCAGCTCACGCGGACAGGCGGGCACCGGGGAGCTGTTTTTT. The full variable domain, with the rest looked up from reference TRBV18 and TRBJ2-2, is NAGVMQNPRHLVRRRGQEARLRCSPMKGHSHVYWYRQLPEEGLKFMVYLQKENIIDESGMPKERFSAEFPKEGPSILRIQQVVRGDSAAYFCASSRGQAGTGELFFGEGSRLTVL.

The CDR3 sequence: CASSQGQGKETEAFF. The CDR3 coding sequence is TGCGCCAGCAGCCAAGGCCAGGGGAAGGAAACTGAAGCTTTCTTT. This sequence joins TRBV4-1 and TRBJ1-1; a possible D gene is TRBD1 (6 bases). Trimming left V 1 base short and J 5 bases short, with 14 bases between. The CDR3 loop spans 15 amino acids. The germline CDR1 and CDR2 sequences are MGHRA and YSYEKL.

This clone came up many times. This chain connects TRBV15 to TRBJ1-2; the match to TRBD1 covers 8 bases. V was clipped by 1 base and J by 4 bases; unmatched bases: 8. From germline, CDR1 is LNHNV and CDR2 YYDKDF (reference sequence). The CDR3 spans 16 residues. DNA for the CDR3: TGTGCCACCAGCAGAGTTCCCGGGACAGGCCTCTATGGCTACACCTTC. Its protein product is CATSRVPGTGLYGYTF.

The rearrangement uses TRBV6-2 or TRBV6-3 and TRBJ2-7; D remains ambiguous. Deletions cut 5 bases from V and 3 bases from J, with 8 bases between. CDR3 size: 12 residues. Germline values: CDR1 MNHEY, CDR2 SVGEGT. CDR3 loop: CASSPRSYEQYF. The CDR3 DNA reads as TGTGCCAGCAGTCCCCGGAGCTACGAGCAGTACTTC.

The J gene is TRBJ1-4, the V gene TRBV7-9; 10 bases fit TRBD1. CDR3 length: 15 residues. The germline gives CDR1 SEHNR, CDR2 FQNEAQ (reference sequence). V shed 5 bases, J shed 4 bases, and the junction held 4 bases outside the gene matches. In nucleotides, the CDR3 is TGTGCCAGCAGCAGCTGGGACAGGGGTAATGAAAAACTGTTTTTT. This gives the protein CASSSWDRGNEKLFF.

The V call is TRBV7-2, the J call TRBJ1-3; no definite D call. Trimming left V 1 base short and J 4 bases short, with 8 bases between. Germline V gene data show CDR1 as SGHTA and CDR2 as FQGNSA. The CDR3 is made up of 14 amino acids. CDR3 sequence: CASSLGISGNTIYF. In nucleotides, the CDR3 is TGTGCCAGCAGCTTAGGAATTAGCGGAAACACCATATATTTT. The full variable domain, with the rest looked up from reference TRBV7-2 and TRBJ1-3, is GAGVSQSPSNKVTEKGKDVELRCDPISGHTALYWYRQSLGQGLEFLIYFQGNSAPDKSGLPSDRFSAERTGGSVSTLTIQRTQQEDSAVYLCASSLGISGNTIYFGEGSWLTVV.

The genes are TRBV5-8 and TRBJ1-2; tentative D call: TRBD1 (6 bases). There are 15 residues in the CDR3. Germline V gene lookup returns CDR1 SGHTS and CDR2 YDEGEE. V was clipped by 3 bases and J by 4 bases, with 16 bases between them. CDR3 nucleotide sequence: TGTGCCAGCAGCTCCCGACAGGCACAGGGCTATGGCTACACCTTC. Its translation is CASSSRQAQGYGYTF.

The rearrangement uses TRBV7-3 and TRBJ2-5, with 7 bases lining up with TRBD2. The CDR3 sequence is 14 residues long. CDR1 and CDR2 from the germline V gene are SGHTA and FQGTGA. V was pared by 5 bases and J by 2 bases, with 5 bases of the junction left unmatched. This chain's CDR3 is CASSRNSGQETQYF. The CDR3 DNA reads TGTGCCAGCAGCCGAAATAGCGGGCAAGAGACCCAGTACTTC.

The CDR3 DNA follows: TGTGCCAGCAGCTCAAATGACAGAGACCTCGGCGAGCAGTACTTC. It is translated as CASSSNDRDLGEQYF. The chain uses TRBV11-3 and TRBJ2-7, with a tentative D call TRBD1 (5 bases). V lost 4 bases to trimming and J lost 6 bases, with 19 bases between them. The CDR3 sequence is 15 residues long. Germline V gene sequence: CDR1 SGHNT, CDR2 YENEEA. The full variable domain, completed using reference TRBV11-3 and TRBJ2-7, is EAGVVQSPRYKIIEKKQPVAFWCNPISGHNTLYWYLQNLGQGPELLIRYENEEAVDDSQLPKDRFSAERLKGVDSTLKIQPAELGDSAVYLCASSSNDRDLGEQYFGPGTRLTVT.

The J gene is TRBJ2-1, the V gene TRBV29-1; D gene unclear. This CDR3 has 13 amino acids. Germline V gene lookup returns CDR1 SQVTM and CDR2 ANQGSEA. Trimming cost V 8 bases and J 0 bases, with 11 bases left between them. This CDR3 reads CSSFYSSYNEQFF. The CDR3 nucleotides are TGCAGCTCATTTTATAGCTCCTACAATGAGCAGTTCTTC.

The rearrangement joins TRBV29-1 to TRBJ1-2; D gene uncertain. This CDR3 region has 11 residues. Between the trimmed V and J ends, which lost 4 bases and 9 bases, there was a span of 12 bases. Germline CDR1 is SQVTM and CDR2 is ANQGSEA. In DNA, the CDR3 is TGCAGCGTTGCGAGTGGGCAGAGCTACACCTTC. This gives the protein CSVASGQSYTF.

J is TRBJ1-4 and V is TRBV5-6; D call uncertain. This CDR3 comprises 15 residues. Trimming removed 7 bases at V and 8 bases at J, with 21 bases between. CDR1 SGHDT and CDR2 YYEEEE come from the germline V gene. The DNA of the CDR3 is TGTGCCAGCTCTTTGTCCAGGAGCGGCTTGGAAAAACTGTTTTTT. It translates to CASSLSRSGLEKLFF.

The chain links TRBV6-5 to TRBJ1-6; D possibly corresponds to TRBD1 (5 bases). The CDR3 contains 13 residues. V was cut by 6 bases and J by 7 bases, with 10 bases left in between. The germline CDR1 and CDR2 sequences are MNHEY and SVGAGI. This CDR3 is CASRGLLNSPLHF. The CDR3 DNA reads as TGTGCCAGCAGGGGACTGCTGAATTCACCCCTCCACTTT.

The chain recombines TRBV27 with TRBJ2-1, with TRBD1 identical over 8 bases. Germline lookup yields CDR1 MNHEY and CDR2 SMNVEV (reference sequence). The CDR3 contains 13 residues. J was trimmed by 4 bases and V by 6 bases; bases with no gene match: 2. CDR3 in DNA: TGTGCCAGCAGGGGGACAGGTTACAATGAGCAGTTCTTC. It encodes CASRGTGYNEQFF.

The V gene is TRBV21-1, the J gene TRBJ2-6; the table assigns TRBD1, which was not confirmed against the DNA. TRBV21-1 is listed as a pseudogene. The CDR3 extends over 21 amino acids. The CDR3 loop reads CASSRTKGGTGNPSGANVLTF. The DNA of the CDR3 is TGTGCCAGCAGCCGGACCAAAGGGGGCACAGGTAATCCTTCTGGGGCCAACGTCCTGACTTTC.

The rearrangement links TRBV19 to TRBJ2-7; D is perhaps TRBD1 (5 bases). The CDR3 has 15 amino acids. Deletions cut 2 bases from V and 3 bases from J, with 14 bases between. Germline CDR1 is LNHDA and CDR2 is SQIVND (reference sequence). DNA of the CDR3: TGTGCCAGTAGTATAAGGCGACAGCCTCTCTACGAGCAGTACTTC. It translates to CASSIRRQPLYEQYF.

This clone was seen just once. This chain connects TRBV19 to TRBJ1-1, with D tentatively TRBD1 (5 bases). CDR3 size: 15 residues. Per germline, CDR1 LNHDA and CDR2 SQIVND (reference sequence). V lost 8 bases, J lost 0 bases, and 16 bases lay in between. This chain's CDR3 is CASLPGRQMNTEAFF. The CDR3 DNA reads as TGTGCCAGTTTACCCGGGAGACAGATGAACACTGAAGCTTTCTTT.

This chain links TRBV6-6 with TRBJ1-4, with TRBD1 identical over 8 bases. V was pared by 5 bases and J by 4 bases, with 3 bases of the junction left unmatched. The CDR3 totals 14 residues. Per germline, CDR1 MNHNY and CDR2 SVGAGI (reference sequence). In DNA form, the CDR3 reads TGTGCCAGCAGTCCAGGGGGCGTTAATGAAAAACTGTTTTTT. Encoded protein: CASSPGGVNEKLFF.

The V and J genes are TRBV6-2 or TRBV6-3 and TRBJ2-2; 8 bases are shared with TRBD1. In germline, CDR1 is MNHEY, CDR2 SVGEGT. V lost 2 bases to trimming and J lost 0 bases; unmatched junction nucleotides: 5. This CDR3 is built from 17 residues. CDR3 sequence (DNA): TGTGCCAGCAGTTACGGGACAGGTTCCCCGAACACCGGGGAGCTGTTTTTT. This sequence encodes CASSYGTGSPNTGELFF.

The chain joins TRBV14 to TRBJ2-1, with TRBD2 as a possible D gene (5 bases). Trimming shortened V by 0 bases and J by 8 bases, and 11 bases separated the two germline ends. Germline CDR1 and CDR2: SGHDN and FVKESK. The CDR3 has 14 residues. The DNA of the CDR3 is TGTGCCAGCAGCCAAGATCGGGGTTGGGATGAGCAGTTCTTC. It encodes CASSQDRGWDEQFF.

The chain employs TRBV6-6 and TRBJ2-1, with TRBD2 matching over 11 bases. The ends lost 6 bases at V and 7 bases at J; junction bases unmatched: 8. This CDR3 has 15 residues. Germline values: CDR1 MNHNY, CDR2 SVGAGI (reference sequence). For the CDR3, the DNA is TGTGCCAGCAGACTTAGCGGGGGGGCCGAGAATGAGCAGTTCTTC. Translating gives CASRLSGGAENEQFF.

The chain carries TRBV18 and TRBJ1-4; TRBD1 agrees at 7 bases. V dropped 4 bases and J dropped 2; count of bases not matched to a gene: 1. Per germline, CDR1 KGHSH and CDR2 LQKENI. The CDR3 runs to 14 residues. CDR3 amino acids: CASSQQGTNEKLFF. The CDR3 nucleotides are TGTGCCAGCTCACAACAGGGGACTAATGAAAAACTGTTTTTT.

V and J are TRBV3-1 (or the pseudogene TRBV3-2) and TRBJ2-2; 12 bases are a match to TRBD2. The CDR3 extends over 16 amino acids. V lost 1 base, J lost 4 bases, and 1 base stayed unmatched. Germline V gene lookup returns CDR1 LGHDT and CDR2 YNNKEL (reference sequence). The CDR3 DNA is TGTGCCAGCAGCCAAGGACTAGCGGGGGCCACCGGGGAGCTGTTTTTT. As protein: CASSQGLAGATGELFF.

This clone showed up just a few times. The CDR3 sequence: CASSLVGPNGYTF. The CDR3 nucleotides read TGTGCCAGCAGCTTAGTGGGCCCAAATGGCTACACCTTC. The chain couples TRBV7-9 to TRBJ1-2; no firm D call. There are 13 residues in the CDR3. The germline V gene has CDR1 SEHNR and CDR2 FQNEAQ (reference sequence). V lost 1 base and J lost 6, with 9 bases in between.

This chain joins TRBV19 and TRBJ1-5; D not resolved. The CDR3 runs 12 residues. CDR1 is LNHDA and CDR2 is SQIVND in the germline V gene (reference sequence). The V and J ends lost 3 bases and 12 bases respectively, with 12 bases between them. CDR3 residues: CASSISDTVQHF. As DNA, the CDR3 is TGTGCCAGTAGTATTTCCGACACCGTCCAGCATTTT.